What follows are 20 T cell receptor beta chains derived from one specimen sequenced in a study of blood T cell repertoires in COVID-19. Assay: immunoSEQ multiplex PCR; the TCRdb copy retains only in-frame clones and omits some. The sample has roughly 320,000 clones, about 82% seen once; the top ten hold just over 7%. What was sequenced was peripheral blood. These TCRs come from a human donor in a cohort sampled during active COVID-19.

The CDR3 bases are TGCGCCAGCAGCCAAGAGGGCAGGGGGTCGGGTGAGCAGTTCTTC. It encodes CASSQEGRGSGEQFF. This chain links TRBV4-1 with TRBJ2-1, with 7 bases identical to TRBD1. Unmatched junction bases numbered 8, after V lost 0 bases and J lost 9 bases. The CDR3 sequence is 15 residues long. Per germline, CDR1 MGHRA and CDR2 YSYEKL.

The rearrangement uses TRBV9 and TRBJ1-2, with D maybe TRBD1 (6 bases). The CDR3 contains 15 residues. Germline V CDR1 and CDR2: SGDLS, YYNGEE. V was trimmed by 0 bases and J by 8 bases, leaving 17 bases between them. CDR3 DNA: TGTGCCAGCAGCGTAGGAACAGGGATGATTGGGGGCTACACCTTC. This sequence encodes CASSVGTGMIGGYTF.

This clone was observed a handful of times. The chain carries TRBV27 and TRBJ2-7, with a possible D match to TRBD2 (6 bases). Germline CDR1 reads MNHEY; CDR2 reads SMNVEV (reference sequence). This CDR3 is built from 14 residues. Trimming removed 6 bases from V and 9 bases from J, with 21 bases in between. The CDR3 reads CASRTSRLVTVQYF. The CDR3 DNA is TGTGCCAGCAGAACTTCAAGACTAGTTACGGTGCAGTACTTC.

CDR3 sequence: CASSYSMNTEAFF. CDR3 nucleotide sequence: TGTGCCAGCAGTTACTCCATGAACACTGAAGCTTTCTTT. The chain recombines TRBV6-5 with TRBJ1-1; D is uncertain. The CDR3 has 13 residues. V was cut by 0 bases and J by 0 bases, with 2 bases left in between. Germline CDR1 MNHEY, CDR2 SVGAGI.

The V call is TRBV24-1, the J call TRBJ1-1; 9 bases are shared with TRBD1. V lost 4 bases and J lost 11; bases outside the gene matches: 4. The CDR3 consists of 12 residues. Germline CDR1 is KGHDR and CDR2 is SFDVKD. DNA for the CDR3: TGTGCCACCAGTGACCCTGGGACAGGGGCTTTCTTT. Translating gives CATSDPGTGAFF.

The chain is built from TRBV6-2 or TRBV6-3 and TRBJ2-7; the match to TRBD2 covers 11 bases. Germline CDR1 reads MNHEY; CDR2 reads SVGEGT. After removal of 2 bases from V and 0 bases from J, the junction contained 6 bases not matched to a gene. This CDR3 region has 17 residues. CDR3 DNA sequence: TGTGCCAGCAGTTACGGGACTAGCGGTACTTACTCCTACGAGCAGTACTTC. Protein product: CASSYGTSGTYSYEQYF.

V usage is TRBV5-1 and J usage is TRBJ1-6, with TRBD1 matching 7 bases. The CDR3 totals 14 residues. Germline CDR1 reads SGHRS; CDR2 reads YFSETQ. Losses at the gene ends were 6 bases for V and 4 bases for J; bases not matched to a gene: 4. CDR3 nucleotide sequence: TGCGCCAGCACGAGGGGGCAATATAATTCACCCCTCCACTTT. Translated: CASTRGQYNSPLHF.

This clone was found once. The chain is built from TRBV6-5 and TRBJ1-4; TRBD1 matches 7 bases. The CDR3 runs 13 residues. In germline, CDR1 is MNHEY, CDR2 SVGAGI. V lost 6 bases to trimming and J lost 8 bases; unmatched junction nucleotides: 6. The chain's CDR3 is CASSIDREEKLFF. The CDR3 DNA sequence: TGTGCCAGCAGCATTGACAGGGAAGAAAAACTGTTTTTT.

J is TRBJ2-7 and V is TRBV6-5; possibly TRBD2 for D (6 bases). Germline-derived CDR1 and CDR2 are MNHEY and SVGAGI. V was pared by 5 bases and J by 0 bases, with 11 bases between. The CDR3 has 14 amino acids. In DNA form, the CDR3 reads TGTGCCAGCAGTCGACTAGGGAGCTCCTACGAGCAGTACTTC. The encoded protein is CASSRLGSSYEQYF.

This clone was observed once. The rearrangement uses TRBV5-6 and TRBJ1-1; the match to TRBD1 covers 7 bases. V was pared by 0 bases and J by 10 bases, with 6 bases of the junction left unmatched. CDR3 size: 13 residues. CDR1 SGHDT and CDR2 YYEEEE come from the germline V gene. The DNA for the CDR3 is TGTGCCAGCAGCTTGGACAGGGGCTTAACAGCTTTCTTT. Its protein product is CASSLDRGLTAFF.

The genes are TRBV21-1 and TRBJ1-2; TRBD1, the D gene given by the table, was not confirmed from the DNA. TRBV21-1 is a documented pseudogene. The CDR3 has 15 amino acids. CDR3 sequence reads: CASTKGGTGSRGYTF. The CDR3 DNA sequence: TGTGCCAGCACAAAGGGGGGGACAGGGAGTCGTGGCTACACCTTC.

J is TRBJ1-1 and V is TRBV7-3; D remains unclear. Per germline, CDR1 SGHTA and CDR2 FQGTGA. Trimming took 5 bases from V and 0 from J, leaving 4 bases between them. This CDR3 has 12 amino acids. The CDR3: CASSPVNTEAFF. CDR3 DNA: TGTGCCAGCAGCCCAGTGAACACTGAAGCTTTCTTT. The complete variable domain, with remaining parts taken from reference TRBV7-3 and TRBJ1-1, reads GAGVSQTPSNKVTEKGKYVELRCDPISGHTALYWYRQSLGQGPEFLIYFQGTGAADDSGLPNDRFFAVRPEGSVSTLKIQRTERGDSAVYLCASSPVNTEAFFGQGTRLTVV.

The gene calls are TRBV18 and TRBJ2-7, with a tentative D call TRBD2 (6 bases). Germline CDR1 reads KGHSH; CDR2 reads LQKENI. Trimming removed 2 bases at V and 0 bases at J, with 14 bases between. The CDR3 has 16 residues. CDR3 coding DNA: TGTGCCAGCTCACCAGTCGGGGACTCTCCCTCCTACGAGCAGTACTTC. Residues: CASSPVGDSPSYEQYF.

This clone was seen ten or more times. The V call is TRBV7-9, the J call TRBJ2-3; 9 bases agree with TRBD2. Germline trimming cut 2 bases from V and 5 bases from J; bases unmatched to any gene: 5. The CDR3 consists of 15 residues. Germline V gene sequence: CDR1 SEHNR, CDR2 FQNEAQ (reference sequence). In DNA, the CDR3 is TGTGCCAGCAGCTTACGCGGGGGGGCCGGAGATACGCAGTATTTT. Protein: CASSLRGGAGDTQYF.

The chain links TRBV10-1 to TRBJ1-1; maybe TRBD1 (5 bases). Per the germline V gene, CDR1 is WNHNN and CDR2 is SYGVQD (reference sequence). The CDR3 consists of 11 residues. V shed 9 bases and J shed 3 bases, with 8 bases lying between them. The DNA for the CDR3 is TGCGCCAGGGGGCTGGACACTGAAGCTTTCTTT. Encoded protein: CARGLDTEAFF.

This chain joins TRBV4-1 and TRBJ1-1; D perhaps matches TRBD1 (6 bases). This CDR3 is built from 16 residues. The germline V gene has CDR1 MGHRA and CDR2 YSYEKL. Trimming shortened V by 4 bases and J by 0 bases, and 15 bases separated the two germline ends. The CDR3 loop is CASSRSRDNMNTEAFF. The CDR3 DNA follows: TGCGCCAGCAGCCGGTCGAGGGACAACATGAACACTGAAGCTTTCTTT.

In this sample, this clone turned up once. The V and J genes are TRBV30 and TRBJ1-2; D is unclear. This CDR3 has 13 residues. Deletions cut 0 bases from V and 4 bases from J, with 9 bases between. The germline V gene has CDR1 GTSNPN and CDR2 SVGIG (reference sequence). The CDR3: CAWSVGESYGYTF. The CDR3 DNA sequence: TGTGCCTGGAGTGTCGGGGAATCCTATGGCTACACCTTC.

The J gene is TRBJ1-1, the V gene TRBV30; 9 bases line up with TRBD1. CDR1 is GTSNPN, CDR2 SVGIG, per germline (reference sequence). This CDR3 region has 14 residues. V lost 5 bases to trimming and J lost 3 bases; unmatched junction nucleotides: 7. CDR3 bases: TGTGCCTGGGGACAGGGGTTAGGGGACACTGAAGCTTTCTTT. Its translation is CAWGQGLGDTEAFF. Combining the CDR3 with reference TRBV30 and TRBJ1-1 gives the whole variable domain SQTIHQWPATLVQPVGSPLSLECTVEGTSNPNLYWYRQAAGRGLQLLFYSVGIGQISSEVPQNLSASRPQDRQFILSSKKLLLSDSGFYLCAWGQGLGDTEAFFGQGTRLTVV.

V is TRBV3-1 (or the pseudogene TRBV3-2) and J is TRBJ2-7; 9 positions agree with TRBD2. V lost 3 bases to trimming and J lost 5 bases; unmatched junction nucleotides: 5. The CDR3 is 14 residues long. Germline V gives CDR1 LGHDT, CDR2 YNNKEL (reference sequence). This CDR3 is CASSHAGGRNEQYF. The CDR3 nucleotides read TGTGCCAGCAGCCACGCGGGGGGGCGGAACGAGCAGTACTTC.

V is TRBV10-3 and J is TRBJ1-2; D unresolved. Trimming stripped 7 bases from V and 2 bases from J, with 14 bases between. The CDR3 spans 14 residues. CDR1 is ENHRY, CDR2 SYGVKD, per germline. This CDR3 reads CAITSVAANYGYTF. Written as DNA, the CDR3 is TGTGCCATCACTTCGGTGGCAGCGAACTATGGCTACACCTTC.